One T cell receptor beta chain is described in this entry. The entry originates in a study of sequential checkpoint blockade in melanoma. The overall study: Arm A got nivolumab then ipilimumab; arm B the reverse, 1:1. TCRβ was sequenced from DNA of about 94 pretreatment tumors. About two dozen patients had matched tumor biopsies before treatment and at week 13 after nivolumab or ipilimumab alone.

Using immunoSEQ multiplex PCR, the repertoire was profiled, and TCRdb retains in-frame clones only, with some absent. The sample shows around 6,000 clones, over 20% of them seen only once. Treatment denoted: randomized to nivolumab then ipilimumab (arm A) or the reverse (arm B). No patient had prior DNA-damaging chemotherapy. CDR1 is SGHNT and CDR2 is YENEEA in the germline V gene. This CDR3 has 15 amino acids. Trimming cost V 3 bases and J 6 bases; bases outside gene matches: 9. The receptor was derived from a human donor with melanoma. The chain links TRBV11-3 to TRBJ2-7; 9 bases match TRBD1. Sample: tumor tissue (inferred from file names), taken from a patient given nivolumab and ipilimumab in sequence. The CDR3 DNA sequence: TGTGCCAGCAGCTTTCTCGGGACAGGGAGCAGCGAGCAGTACTTC. Amino acid sequence: CASSFLGTGSSEQYF.